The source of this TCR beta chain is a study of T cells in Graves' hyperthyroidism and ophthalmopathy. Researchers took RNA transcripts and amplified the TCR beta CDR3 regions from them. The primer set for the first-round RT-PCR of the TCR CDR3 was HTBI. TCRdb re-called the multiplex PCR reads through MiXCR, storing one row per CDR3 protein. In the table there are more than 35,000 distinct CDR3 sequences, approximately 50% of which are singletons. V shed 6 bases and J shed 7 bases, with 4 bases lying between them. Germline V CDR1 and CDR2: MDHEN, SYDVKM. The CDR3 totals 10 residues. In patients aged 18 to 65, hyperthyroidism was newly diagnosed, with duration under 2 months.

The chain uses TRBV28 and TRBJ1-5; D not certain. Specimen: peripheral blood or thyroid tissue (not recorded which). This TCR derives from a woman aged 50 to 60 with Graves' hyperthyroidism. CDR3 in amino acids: CASRGQPQHF. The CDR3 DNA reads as TGTGCCAGCAGGGGACAGCCCCAGCATTTT.